The sequence of this T cell receptor beta chain was determined in a study of early T cells in non-severe SARS-CoV-2 infection. Study-wide background: It was bulk RNA from unsorted whole blood that was sequenced, and the chains were unpaired.

Unique molecular identifiers tagged individual cDNA molecules. TCRdb redid the calling of the 5' RACE reads with MiXCR, one entry per CDR3 protein. The profile covers some 57,000 distinct CDR3 sequences, with around 12% appearing a single time and approximately 4.8% taken by the ten largest. Germline CDR1 SNHLY, CDR2 FYNNEI. The length of the CDR3 is 15 residues. The trim removed 7 bases at V and 4 bases at J, leaving 10 bases unmatched. This TCR was recovered from an adult who was a healthcare worker with PCR-confirmed SARS-CoV-2 infection or an uninfected control (not recorded which). This chain links TRBV2 with TRBJ1-1, with 9 bases lining up with TRBD1. Sample: whole blood. The CDR3 reads CASTRTGDFLTEAFF. The CDR3 nucleotides are TGTGCCAGCACCCGGACAGGGGATTTTCTCACTGAAGCTTTCTTT.